Each of the 11 T cell receptor beta chains below was sequenced from the same sample in a study of blood T cells in healthy people across ages. It was with a sample-barcoded 5' primer and a J-beta primer mix that a second PCR of about 7 to 12 cycles was run. TCRdb re-derived calls from the 5' RACE reads in MiXCR, one entry per CDR3 protein. Of 2 million or so distinct CDR3 sequences listed, roughly 49% are singletons. The specimen sequenced was blood. All receptors derive from a woman aged 40 to 50 in good health.

This clonotype was counted between two and nine times. The chain is built from TRBV28 and TRBJ1-5; D is ambiguous. The CDR3 is made up of 15 amino acids. With 3 bases removed from V and 7 bases from J, the gap between germline ends came to 16 bases. From germline, CDR1 is MDHEN and CDR2 SYDVKM. The CDR3 reads CASSLGKAFGQPQHF. The CDR3 DNA reads TGTGCCAGCAGTTTGGGGAAGGCTTTCGGCCAGCCCCAGCATTTT.

Comment on this clonotype: It may be a read error: a sequence one base away is much more abundant. This chain connects TRBV29-1 to TRBJ2-1; 14 nucleotides align to TRBD2. The CDR3 is 15 residues long. In germline, CDR1 is SQVTM, CDR2 ANQGSEA. The CDR3 reads CSVEGLAGAYDEQFF. The CDR3 bases are TGCAGCGTGGAGGGACTAGCGGGGGCCTACGATGAGCAGTTCTTC.

The chain recombines TRBV3-1 with TRBJ1-6, with D unresolved. The CDR3 runs 15 residues. V was trimmed by 1 base and J by 8 bases, leaving 12 bases between them. CDR1 and CDR2 from the germline V gene are LGHDT and YNNKEL (reference sequence). The CDR3 is CASSQGGPNYSPLHF. Written as DNA, the CDR3 is TGTGCCAGCAGCCAAGGCGGGCCTAATTATTCACCCCTCCACTTT.

V and J are TRBV5-1 and TRBJ2-5; 10 bases align to TRBD2. V was pared by 5 bases and J by 1 base, with 8 bases of the junction left unmatched. From germline, CDR1 is SGHRS and CDR2 YFSETQ. The CDR3 covers 16 residues. CDR3 sequence (DNA): TGCGCCAGCAGAGACCCAGCGGGGGGGCGCCAAGAGACCCAGTACTTC. Protein sequence: CASRDPAGGRQETQYF.

This clonotype came up a few times. The genes are TRBV20-1 and TRBJ2-7; D tentatively reads TRBD1 or TRBD2 (5 bases each). Matching the DNA end better, TRBJ2-5 makes the J call doubtful. CDR3 length: 13 amino acids. Germline CDR1 DFQATT, CDR2 SNEGSKA (reference sequence). CDR3 in amino acids: CSALDGTGETQYF. The CDR3 bases are TGCAGTGCTTTGGACGGGACGGGTGAGACCCAGTACTTC.

The chain uses TRBV29-1 and TRBJ2-3; 9 nucleotides match TRBD2. This CDR3 spans 17 amino acids. The ends lost 3 bases at V and 5 bases at J; junction bases unmatched: 15. Germline V gene lookup returns CDR1 SQVTM and CDR2 ANQGSEA. The CDR3 DNA sequence: TGCAGCGTTGATTGGTGGGGCGGGGGGGCAGTGAGAGATACGCAGTATTTT. It codes for CSVDWWGGGAVRDTQYF.

As concerns this clonotype: One end of the junction varies from germline; a read error may be responsible. The chain uses TRBV7-2 and TRBJ1-1; no definite D call. In germline, CDR1 is SGHTA, CDR2 FQGNSA. This CDR3 spans 14 amino acids. The CDR3 protein is CASSVAEGRTEAFF. The CDR3 region has the DNA TGTGCCAGCAGCGTAGCGGAGGGAAGGACTGAAGCTTTCTTT.

The chain recombines TRBV5-1 with TRBJ2-4, with TRBD1 matching over 9 bases. V lost 5 bases, J lost 2 bases, and 8 bases stayed unmatched. The CDR3 has 16 amino acids. Germline CDR1 SGHRS, CDR2 YFSETQ. CDR3 residues: CASSRTGDFTKNIQYF. In DNA, the CDR3 is TGCGCCAGCAGTCGGACAGGGGATTTTACCAAAAACATTCAGTACTTC.

Ten or more counts support this clonotype. V and J are TRBV29-1 and TRBJ2-6; D is undetermined. The CDR3 totals 14 residues. Germline V gives CDR1 SQVTM, CDR2 ANQGSEA. The V end was cut by 3 bases, the J end by 2 bases, with 8 bases between. CDR3 region: CSVDSQAGANVLTF. In DNA, the CDR3 is TGCAGCGTTGACAGCCAGGCTGGGGCCAACGTCCTGACTTTC.

This clonotype was counted a few times. The chain links TRBV6-5 to TRBJ2-3, with D possibly TRBD1 on 6 matching bases. CDR3 length: 13 residues. The germline V and J ends were trimmed by 2 bases and 6 bases, with 9 bases remaining between them. CDR1 and CDR2 (germline): MNHEY, SVGAGI. For the CDR3, the DNA is TGTGCCAGCAGTTACGAACAGGGCGATACGCAGTATTTT. Its protein is CASSYEQGDTQYF.

The chain recombines TRBV7-6 with TRBJ2-3; 10 nucleotides align to TRBD2. The CDR3 extends over 17 amino acids. CDR1 is SGHVS and CDR2 is FNYEAQ in the germline V gene. The ends lost 1 base at V and 2 bases at J; junction bases unmatched: 6. The CDR3 nucleotides are TGTGCCAGCAGCTTAGGACGGCTAGCGGGGGTCACAGATACGCAGTATTTT. Encoded protein: CASSLGRLAGVTDTQYF.